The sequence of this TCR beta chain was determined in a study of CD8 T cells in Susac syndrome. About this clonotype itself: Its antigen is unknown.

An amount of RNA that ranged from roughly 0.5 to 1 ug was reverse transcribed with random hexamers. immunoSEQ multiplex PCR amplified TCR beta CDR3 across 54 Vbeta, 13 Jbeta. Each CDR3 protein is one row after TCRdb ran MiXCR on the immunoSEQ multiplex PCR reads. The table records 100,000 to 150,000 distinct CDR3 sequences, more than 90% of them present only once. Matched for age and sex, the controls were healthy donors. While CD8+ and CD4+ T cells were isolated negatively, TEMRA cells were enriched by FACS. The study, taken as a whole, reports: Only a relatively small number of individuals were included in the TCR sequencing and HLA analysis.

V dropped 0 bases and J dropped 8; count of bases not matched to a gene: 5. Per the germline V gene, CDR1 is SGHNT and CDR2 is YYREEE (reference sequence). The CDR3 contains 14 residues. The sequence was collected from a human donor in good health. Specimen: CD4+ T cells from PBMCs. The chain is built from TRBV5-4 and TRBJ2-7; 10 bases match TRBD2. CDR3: CASSLVAGGSQQYF. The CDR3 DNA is TGTGCCAGCAGCTTGGTAGCGGGAGGTTCCCAGCAGTACTTC.